This T cell receptor beta chain was documented in a study of CD8 T cells in Susac syndrome. V shed 6 bases and J 2 bases; nucleotides not matched to a gene: 4. Germline V gives CDR1 MDHEN, CDR2 SYDVKM. The CDR3 spans 14 residues. RNA in amounts of 0.5 to 1 ug was reverse transcribed with random hexamers. A single record per CDR3 protein comes from TCRdb applying MiXCR to the immunoSEQ multiplex PCR reads. Here the sample spans some 130,000 distinct CDR3 sequences, roughly 96% being singletons. The receptor's source is a human donor in good health. Material: CD4+ T cells from PBMCs. This rearrangement joins TRBV28 to TRBJ2-1; 7 nucleotides align to TRBD2. In DNA form, the CDR3 reads TGTGCCAGCAGGCGGGGAGGGACCTACAATGAGCAGTTCTTC. Amino acid sequence: CASRRGGTYNEQFF.